The clone carrying this TCR beta chain was observed at least ten times. Antigen unknown. The data were taken from a study of T cells in Graves' hyperthyroidism and ophthalmopathy. Findings and limits, study-wide: Classification by a 13 V-J model distinguished ophthalmopathy from stable hyperthyroidism.

Germline CDR1 is DFQATT and CDR2 is SNEGSKA (reference sequence). The ends lost 8 bases at V and 0 bases at J; junction bases unmatched: 16. This CDR3 has 17 residues. Amplification of TCR beta CDR3 regions was performed using RNA transcripts as template. HTBI primers were employed in a first-round RT-PCR of the TCR CDR3. MiXCR was run by TCRdb on the multiplex PCR reads, yielding one entry per CDR3 protein. Here the sample spans tens of thousands of distinct CDR3 sequences, around half being singletons. Over 18 months, lack of ophthalmopathy progression marked Graves' hyperthyroidism as stable. Disease duration under 2 months; hyperthyroidism patients were aged 18 to 65. Pregnant or lactating patients were excluded, as were those with uncontrolled infection or other autoimmune disease.

The sequence came from a woman between 45 and 60 years old with Graves' hyperthyroidism. The chain has TRBV20-1 and TRBJ2-7, with 10 positions matching TRBD2. Sequences were obtained from peripheral blood or thyroid tissue (not recorded which). DNA of the CDR3: TGCAGTAACCTTCGAGTAGCGGGAGGTACCAGCTCCTACGAGCAGTACTTC. Residues: CSNLRVAGGTSSYEQYF.